The next 18 T cell receptor beta chains were all read from a single sample in a study of T cells after yellow fever vaccination. One entry per CDR3 protein, called by TCRdb with MiXCR from the 5' RACE reads. The top ten hold over 15% of the sample, which has some 390,000 distinct CDR3 sequences, around 20% seen once. The sample in question was PBMCs, obtained before the yellow fever booster vaccination. The receptors come from a young man who received the YFV17D yellow fever vaccine.

This clonotype was seen more than once but under ten times. The V call is TRBV5-1, the J call TRBJ2-3; D call uncertain. In germline, CDR1 is SGHRS, CDR2 YFSETQ. With 4 bases removed from V and 1 base from J, the gap between germline ends came to 16 bases. The CDR3 consists of 16 residues. CDR3 region: CASSQNPISGTDTQYF. The CDR3 nucleotides are TGCGCCAGCAGCCAAAACCCCATCAGCGGCACAGATACGCAGTATTTT.

The chain carries TRBV5-1 and TRBJ2-3; D is possibly TRBD1 (6 bases). There are 15 residues in the CDR3. Trimming took off 3 bases at V and 6 bases at J, with 17 bases between the two ends. The germline CDR1 and CDR2 sequences are SGHRS and YFSETQ. The CDR3 region is CASSSQTDRADTQYF. The CDR3 coding sequence is TGCGCCAGCAGCTCCCAAACGGACAGAGCCGATACGCAGTATTTT.

The rearrangement joins TRBV10-2 to TRBJ2-5; D possibly corresponds to TRBD1 (5 bases). The CDR3 consists of 14 residues. Germline-derived CDR1 and CDR2 are WSHSY and SAAADI. V gave up 3 bases and J gave up 5 bases, with 13 bases separating them. CDR3 bases: TGCGCCAGCAGTGACGGAGAAAACAGGGAGACCCAGTACTTC. As protein: CASSDGENRETQYF.

This clonotype has only a few counts. The rearrangement joins TRBV5-1 to TRBJ1-1; no definite D call. Per germline, CDR1 SGHRS and CDR2 YFSETQ. The V end lost 0 bases, the J end lost 6 bases, and 9 bases lay between the germline ends. The CDR3 runs to 13 residues. DNA of the CDR3: TGCGCCAGCAGCTTGGGATCGGGTTCTGAAGCTTTCTTT. This encodes CASSLGSGSEAFF.

The sample holds a few counts of this clonotype. J is TRBJ2-5 and V is TRBV2; 13 bases agree with TRBD2. Germline V gene data show CDR1 as SNHLY and CDR2 as FYNNEI. Unmatched junction bases numbered 7, after V lost 7 bases and J lost 5 bases. The CDR3 has 15 residues. CDR3 loop: CASTLTSGGLETQYF. The CDR3 bases are TGTGCCAGCACCCTGACTAGCGGGGGGCTGGAGACCCAGTACTTC.

The rearrangement joins TRBV27 to TRBJ1-1, with 9 bases identical to TRBD1. Losses at the gene ends were 3 bases for V and 5 bases for J; bases not matched to a gene: 13. Germline lookup yields CDR1 MNHEY and CDR2 SMNVEV (reference sequence). The CDR3 runs 17 residues. The CDR3 DNA reads as TGTGCCAGCAGTTTGACAGGGGGAGGTCCGATAAGGACTGAAGCTTTCTTT. The encoded protein is CASSLTGGGPIRTEAFF.

The chain uses TRBV4-2 and TRBJ2-3, with a possible D match to TRBD1 (6 bases). CDR3 length: 15 residues. Germline CDR1 and CDR2: LGHNA and YNFKEQ. V lost 1 base to trimming and J lost 3 bases, with 11 bases between them. Here the CDR3 reads CASSQAQGMTDTQYF. The CDR3 DNA reads TGTGCCAGCAGCCAAGCGCAGGGGATGACAGATACGCAGTATTTT.

This clonotype was found a few times. This rearrangement joins TRBV6-1 to TRBJ2-7; no clear D gene. Germline V CDR1 and CDR2: MNHNS, SASEGT. The V end was cut by 7 bases, the J end by 1 base, with 11 bases between. The CDR3 runs 13 residues. The CDR3 DNA reads as TGTGCCAGCAACCGAGACATGTCCTACGAGCAGTACTTC. Translating it yields CASNRDMSYEQYF.

The chain couples TRBV5-1 to TRBJ1-2, with 8 bases matching TRBD1. This CDR3 spans 15 amino acids. V was clipped by 4 bases and J by 2 bases; unmatched bases: 7. The germline gives CDR1 SGHRS, CDR2 YFSETQ. The CDR3 DNA is TGCGCCAGCAGCCCGACAGGGGTTGGCAACTATGGCTACACCTTC. It yields the protein CASSPTGVGNYGYTF.

This chain connects TRBV5-1 to TRBJ1-2; TRBD1 agrees at 8 bases. V trimming: 4 bases; J trimming: 5 bases; junction bases outside the gene matches: 7. Germline V gene lookup returns CDR1 SGHRS and CDR2 YFSETQ. The CDR3 spans 14 residues. The CDR3 loop reads CASSVDRGWYGYTF. In nucleotides, the CDR3 is TGCGCCAGCAGCGTCGACAGGGGTTGGTATGGCTACACCTTC.

The table lists this clonotype with a few counts. The rearrangement uses TRBV28 and TRBJ2-1, with TRBD2 matching over 8 bases. V gave up 10 bases and J gave up 4 bases; unmatched junction bases: 6. The CDR3 is 13 residues long. Germline V gene data show CDR1 as MDHEN and CDR2 as SYDVKM. The CDR3 spells CATGGGIYNEQFF. DNA for the CDR3: TGTGCCACGGGCGGGGGGATTTACAATGAGCAGTTCTTC.

The V gene is TRBV18, the J gene TRBJ2-5; no reliable D call. Trimming pared 6 bases from V and 2 bases from J, leaving 19 bases between. The CDR3 spans 16 residues. CDR1 is KGHSH, CDR2 LQKENI, per germline. This chain's CDR3 is CASSLTLTPEQETQYF. The DNA of the CDR3 is TGTGCCAGCTCCCTAACCCTGACACCGGAACAAGAGACCCAGTACTTC.

This chain connects TRBV12-3 or TRBV12-4 to TRBJ2-5; a weak D match, TRBD1 (5 bases). The CDR3 loop spans 14 amino acids. Between the trimmed V and J ends, which lost 5 bases and 0 bases, there was a span of 10 bases. The CDR3 protein is CASSRTPYQETQYF. The CDR3 DNA is TGTGCCAGCAGTCGGACACCGTACCAAGAGACCCAGTACTTC.

V is TRBV11-2 and J is TRBJ2-3, with 12 positions matching TRBD2. Germline lookup yields CDR1 SGHAT and CDR2 FQNNGV. V shed 5 bases, J shed 7 bases, and the junction held 10 bases outside the gene matches. CDR3 size: 16 residues. In DNA, the CDR3 is TGTGCCAGCAGCGAGAGGACTAGCGGGGCCGGTAATACGCAGTATTTT. Amino acids: CASSERTSGAGNTQYF. Drawing the rest from reference TRBV11-2 and TRBJ2-3, the complete variable domain is EAGVAQSPRYKIIEKRQSVAFWCNPISGHATLYWYQQILGQGPKLLIQFQNNGVVDDSQLPKDRFSAERLKGVDSTLKIQPAKLEDSAVYLCASSERTSGAGNTQYFGPGTRLTVL.

The chain links TRBV24-1 to TRBJ2-6; tentatively, D is TRBD1 (5 bases). The CDR3 totals 17 residues. Germline lookup yields CDR1 KGHDR and CDR2 SFDVKD. V shed 4 bases and J shed 4 bases, with 16 bases lying between them. CDR3 DNA sequence: TGTGCCACCAGTGACCTGACTCAGGGTACCGGGGCCAACGTCCTGACTTTC. Protein: CATSDLTQGTGANVLTF.

This clonotype was counted a few times. V gene TRBV12-3 or TRBV12-4 combines with J gene TRBJ2-7; D is ambiguous. CDR3 length: 13 amino acids. V gave up 3 bases and J gave up 3 bases, with 9 bases separating them. The CDR3 nucleotides are TGTGCCAGCAGTTTGGTCCCAAACTACGAGCAGTACTTC. Its protein is CASSLVPNYEQYF.

The chain joins TRBV20-1 to TRBJ1-2; tentative D call: TRBD1 (5 bases). From germline, CDR1 is DFQATT and CDR2 SNEGSKA (reference sequence). V dropped 3 bases and J dropped 4 bases, with 15 bases sitting between them. The CDR3 runs 14 residues. CDR3 sequence reads: CSASIGGFGYGYTF. CDR3 bases: TGCAGTGCTAGTATCGGGGGATTCGGCTATGGCTACACCTTC.

On this clonotype: One end of the junction is discordant with germline, which a read error may explain. V usage is TRBV6-2 or TRBV6-3 and J usage is TRBJ1-4, with D possibly matching TRBD1 (5 bases). The germline CDR1 and CDR2 sequences are MNHEY and SVGEGT. The length of the CDR3 is 13 residues. CDR3 coding DNA: TGTGCCAGTCAAGACAGCGCCAATGTAAAACTGTTTTTT. Translated, it gives CASQDSANVKLFF.